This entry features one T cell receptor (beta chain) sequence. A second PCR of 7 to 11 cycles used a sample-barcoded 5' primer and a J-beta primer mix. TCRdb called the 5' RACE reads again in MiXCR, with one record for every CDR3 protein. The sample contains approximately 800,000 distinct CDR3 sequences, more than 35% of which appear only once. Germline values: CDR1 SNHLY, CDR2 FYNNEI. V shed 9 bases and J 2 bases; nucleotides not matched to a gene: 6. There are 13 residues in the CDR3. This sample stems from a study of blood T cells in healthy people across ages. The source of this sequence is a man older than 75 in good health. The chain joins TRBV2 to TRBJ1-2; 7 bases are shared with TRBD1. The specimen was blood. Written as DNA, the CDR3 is TGTGCCAGTCCACAGGGGAGGAACTATGGCTACACCTTC. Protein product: CASPQGRNYGYTF.